This passage covers 17 T cell receptor beta chains from one sample sequenced in a study of CD8 T cells in ankylosing spondylitis (dated by TCRdb to about 2017). Summary of the overall study and its limitations: A TCR beta motif of 8 or 9 highly homologous amino acid variants appeared characteristic of blood from ankylosing spondylitis patients.

These receptors' antigens are unknown. The library was obtained by 5' RACE. Sequencing was carried out with an Illumina HiSeq 2500. TCRdb handled the public reads itself, with Q25 trimming in fastp and clone calling in MiXCR, and kept productive beta chains. Rows with one shared CDR3 protein collapse into an entry with the most common genes and DNA. The sample yields 250,000 to 350,000 distinct CDR3 sequences; less than 10% were counted once. The ten largest make up about 15% of the sample. Sample: blood, either unsorted or a sorted T cell fraction (not recorded which). Receptor source: a male donor with ankylosing spondylitis.

This clonotype was picked up a small number of times. The chain couples TRBV28 to TRBJ1-4; 7 bases are shared with TRBD1. J lost 5 bases, V lost 4 bases, and 7 bases had no gene match. Per germline, CDR1 MDHEN and CDR2 SYDVKM. The CDR3 covers 15 residues. The CDR3: CASSSPGTDNEKLFF. The CDR3 nucleotides are TGTGCCAGCAGTTCACCCGGGACAGACAATGAAAAACTGTTTTTT.

V is TRBV7-9 and J is TRBJ2-5; no clear D. Germline CDR1 reads SEHNR; CDR2 reads FQNEAQ (reference sequence). Trimming took off 5 bases at V and 4 bases at J, with 14 bases between the two ends. The CDR3 spans 14 residues. The CDR3 nucleotides read TGTGCCAGCAGCCCCCCTAGGGCGACAGAGACCCAGTACTTC. Translating gives CASSPPRATETQYF.

This chain connects TRBV14 to TRBJ1-5; the D gene is possibly TRBD1 (6 bases). This CDR3 contains 14 residues. V lost 2 bases to trimming and J lost 7 bases, with 12 bases between them. Looked up from germline, CDR1 is SGHDN and CDR2 is FVKESK. CDR3 coding DNA: TGTGCCAGCAGCCAATCAGGGGAGTTCCAGCCCCAGCATTTT. This codes for CASSQSGEFQPQHF.

In this sample, this clonotype turned up a few times. The V gene is TRBV28, the J gene TRBJ1-5; no clear D gene. The CDR3 consists of 17 residues. CDR1 and CDR2 from the germline V gene are MDHEN and SYDVKM. V lost 4 bases and J 3 bases, leaving 19 bases between the germline ends. This CDR3 reads CASSSRVGSFTNQPQHF. In nucleotides, the CDR3 is TGTGCCAGCAGTTCCCGGGTGGGCTCGTTTACCAATCAGCCCCAGCATTTT.

Only a few counts were recorded for this clonotype. The chain joins TRBV6-2 or TRBV6-3 to TRBJ2-1; 8 bases line up with TRBD2. With 0 bases clipped from V and 7 bases from J, the junction kept 11 bases outside the gene matches. The CDR3 is made up of 17 amino acids. Per the germline V gene, CDR1 is MNHEY and CDR2 is SVGEGT. This CDR3 reads CASSYSGPAGERNEQFF. The CDR3 DNA sequence: TGTGCCAGCAGTTACTCGGGGCCAGCGGGAGAAAGAAATGAGCAGTTCTTC.

This chain joins TRBV6-1 and TRBJ1-2; D is unresolved. The germline V gene encodes CDR1 MNHNS and CDR2 SASEGT. Trimming cost V 1 base and J 8 bases, with 17 bases left between them. This CDR3 is 15 amino acids long. The CDR3 reads CASSEGGTAREGYTF. In DNA form, the CDR3 reads TGTGCCAGCAGTGAAGGGGGAACAGCACGAGAGGGCTACACCTTC.

Many counts were recorded for this clonotype. The V call is TRBV6-5, the J call TRBJ2-1; 12 nucleotides agree with TRBD2. The CDR3 totals 16 residues. The J segment lost 8 bases and the V segment lost 4 bases, leaving 9 bases of the junction unmatched. Per germline, CDR1 MNHEY and CDR2 SVGAGI. CDR3 residues: CASSWTLAGGEHEQFF. In DNA form, the CDR3 reads TGTGCCAGCAGTTGGACCCTAGCGGGAGGGGAGCATGAGCAGTTCTTC.

The chain carries TRBV30 and TRBJ1-3; D might be TRBD1 (5 bases). V was cut by 4 bases and J by 4 bases, with 8 bases left in between. Germline V gives CDR1 GTSNPN, CDR2 SVGIG (reference sequence). The CDR3 sequence is 12 residues long. CDR3 coding DNA: TGTGCCTGGATCCCAGGGGGAAACACCATATATTTT. Its protein is CAWIPGGNTIYF.

The rearrangement links TRBV15 to TRBJ1-5; D unclear. V was pared by 0 bases and J by 1 base, with 7 bases between. Per the germline V gene, CDR1 is LNHNV and CDR2 is YYDKDF (reference sequence). The CDR3 contains 15 residues. The CDR3 reads CATSRERHSNQPQHF. For the CDR3, the DNA is TGTGCCACCAGCAGAGAGAGACACAGCAATCAGCCCCAGCATTTT.

This clonotype appeared a few times. The chain combines TRBV25-1 with TRBJ2-5, with D possibly matching TRBD2 (6 bases). V lost 4 bases, J lost 5 bases, and 11 bases lay in between. From germline, CDR1 is MGHDK and CDR2 SYGVNS. This CDR3 region has 13 residues. The CDR3 loop is CASSVYGRETQYF. CDR3 DNA sequence: TGTGCCAGCAGTGTTTATGGGAGGGAGACCCAGTACTTC.

This clonotype came up a few times. V gene TRBV3-1 combines with J gene TRBJ1-1; D gene uncertain. V lost 6 bases, J lost 1 base, and 15 bases lay in between. Looked up from germline, CDR1 is LGHDT and CDR2 is YNNKEL (reference sequence). CDR3 length: 15 residues. CDR3 coding DNA: TGTGCCAGCAGGCGCTCGGTCGAGGCGAACACTGAAGCTTTCTTT. It specifies CASRRSVEANTEAFF.

V and J are TRBV5-1 and TRBJ2-7, with a weak D call TRBD1 (6 bases). Germline lookup yields CDR1 SGHRS and CDR2 YFSETQ. This CDR3 comprises 14 residues. Deletions cut 1 base from V and 2 bases from J, with 10 bases between. The CDR3 region is CASSLPGDPYEQYF. In DNA, the CDR3 is TGCGCCAGCAGCTTGCCAGGGGACCCCTACGAGCAGTACTTC.

This clonotype was found a few times. The chain joins TRBV20-1 to TRBJ2-2; D is uncertain. Germline assignment: CDR1 DFQATT and CDR2 SNEGSKA (reference sequence). The V end lost 3 bases, the J end lost 0 bases, and 5 bases lay between the germline ends. The CDR3 has 13 amino acids. As DNA, the CDR3 is TGCAGTGCTAGTGGGGCGAACACCGGGGAGCTGTTTTTT. Translated, it gives CSASGANTGELFF.

This clonotype has only a few counts. The DNA for the CDR3 is TGCAGTGCTAGAGATCTACTAGCGGGATGGTACGAGCAGTACTTC. It specifies CSARDLLAGWYEQYF. This sequence joins TRBV20-1 and TRBJ2-7; 10 bases agree with TRBD2. The CDR3 is made up of 15 amino acids. V lost 0 bases and J lost 4; bases outside the gene matches: 6. Germline V gives CDR1 DFQATT, CDR2 SNEGSKA (reference sequence).

This clonotype was counted ten times or more. The gene calls are TRBV7-2 and TRBJ2-1; D is unresolved. Per germline, CDR1 SGHTA and CDR2 FQGNSA. The CDR3 is 13 residues long. Trimming left V 3 bases short and J 4 bases short, with 7 bases between. CDR3 coding DNA: TGTGCCAGCAGCTTTGACGGATACAATGAGCAGTTCTTC. Encoded protein: CASSFDGYNEQFF.

The chain carries TRBV29-1 and TRBJ2-7; D unclear. The germline V gene encodes CDR1 SQVTM and CDR2 ANQGSEA. The V end lost 2 bases, the J end lost 5 bases, and 10 bases lay between the germline ends. This CDR3 has 12 amino acids. The CDR3 sequence: CSVEWGGDEQYF. CDR3 nucleotides: TGCAGCGTTGAATGGGGTGGCGACGAGCAGTACTTC.

Ten or more counts support this clonotype. This chain joins TRBV7-8 and TRBJ2-3; no clear D. The CDR3 loop spans 13 amino acids. The germline gives CDR1 SGHVS, CDR2 FQNEAQ. V was trimmed by 2 bases and J by 5 bases, leaving 8 bases between them. Here the CDR3 DNA reads TGTGCCAGCAGCTTACCGACTGAAGATACGCAGTATTTT. Amino acid sequence: CASSLPTEDTQYF.